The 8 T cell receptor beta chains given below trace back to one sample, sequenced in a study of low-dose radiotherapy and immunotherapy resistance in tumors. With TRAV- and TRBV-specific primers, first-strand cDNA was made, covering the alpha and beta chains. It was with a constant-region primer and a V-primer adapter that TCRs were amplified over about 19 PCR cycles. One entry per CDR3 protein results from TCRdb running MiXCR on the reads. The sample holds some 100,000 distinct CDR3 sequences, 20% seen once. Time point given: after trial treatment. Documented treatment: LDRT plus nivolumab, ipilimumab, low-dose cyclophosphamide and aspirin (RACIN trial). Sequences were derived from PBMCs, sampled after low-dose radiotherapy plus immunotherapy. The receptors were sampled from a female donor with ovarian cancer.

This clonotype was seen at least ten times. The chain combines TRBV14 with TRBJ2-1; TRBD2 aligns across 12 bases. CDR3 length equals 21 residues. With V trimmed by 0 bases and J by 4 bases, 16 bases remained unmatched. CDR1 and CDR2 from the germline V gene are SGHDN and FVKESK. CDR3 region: CASSQDDGRASGRDYYNEQFF. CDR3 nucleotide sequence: TGTGCCAGCAGCCAAGACGACGGGAGGGCTAGCGGGAGGGATTATTACAATGAGCAGTTCTTC.

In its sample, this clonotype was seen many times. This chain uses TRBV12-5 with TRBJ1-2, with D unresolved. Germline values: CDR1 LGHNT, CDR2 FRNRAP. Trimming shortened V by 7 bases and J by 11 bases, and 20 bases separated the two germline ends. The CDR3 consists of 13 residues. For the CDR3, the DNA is TGTGCTAGTGCCGTCGACCCAGGTCGGGGTTACACCTTC. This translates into CASAVDPGRGYTF.

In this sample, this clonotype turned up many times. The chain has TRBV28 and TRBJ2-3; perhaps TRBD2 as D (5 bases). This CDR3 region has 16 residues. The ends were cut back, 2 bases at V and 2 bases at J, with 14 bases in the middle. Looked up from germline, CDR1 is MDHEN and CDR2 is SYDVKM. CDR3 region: CASSLLSGESTDTQYF. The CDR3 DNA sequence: TGTGCCAGCAGTTTACTCAGCGGCGAATCCACAGATACGCAGTATTTT. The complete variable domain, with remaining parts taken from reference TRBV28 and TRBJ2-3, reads DVKVTQSSRYLVKRTGEKVFLECVQDMDHENMFWYRQDPGLGLRLIYFSYDVKMKEKGDIPEGYSVSREKKERFSLILESASTNQTSMYLCASSLLSGESTDTQYFGPGTRLTVL.

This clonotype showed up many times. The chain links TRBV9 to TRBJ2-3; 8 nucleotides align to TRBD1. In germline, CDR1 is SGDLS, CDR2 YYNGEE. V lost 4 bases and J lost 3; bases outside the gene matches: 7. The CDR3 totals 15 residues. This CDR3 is CASSPRQGQTDTQYF. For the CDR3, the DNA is TGTGCCAGCAGCCCTCGACAGGGGCAAACAGATACGCAGTATTTT. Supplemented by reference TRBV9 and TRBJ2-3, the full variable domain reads DSGVTQTPKHLITATGQRVTLRCSPRSGDLSVYWYQQSLDQGLQFLIQYYNGEERAKGNILERFSAQQFPDLHSELNLSSLELGDSALYFCASSPRQGQTDTQYFGPGTRLTVL.

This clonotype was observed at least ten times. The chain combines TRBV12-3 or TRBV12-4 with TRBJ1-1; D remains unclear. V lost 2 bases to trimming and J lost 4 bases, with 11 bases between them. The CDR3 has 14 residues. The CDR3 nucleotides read TGTGCCAGCAGTTTACGTGCAGCTAGCACTGAAGCTTTCTTT. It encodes CASSLRAASTEAFF.

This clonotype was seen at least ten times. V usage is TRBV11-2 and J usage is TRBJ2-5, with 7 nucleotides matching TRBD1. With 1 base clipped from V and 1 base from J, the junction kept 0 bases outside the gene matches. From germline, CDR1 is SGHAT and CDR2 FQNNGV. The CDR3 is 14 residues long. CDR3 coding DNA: TGTGCCAGCAGCTTAGGGACAGGCCAAGAGACCCAGTACTTC. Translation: CASSLGTGQETQYF.

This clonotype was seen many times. CDR3 nucleotide sequence: TGTGCCAGCAGCTTAAATTCGGGGGGGCCGAACACCGGGGAGCTGTTTTTT. It encodes CASSLNSGGPNTGELFF. The chain carries TRBV7-3 and TRBJ2-2; 8 bases line up with TRBD2. This CDR3 has 17 amino acids. With 1 base clipped from V and 0 bases from J, the junction kept 4 bases outside the gene matches. CDR1 SGHTA and CDR2 FQGTGA come from the germline V gene. Together with reference TRBV7-3 and TRBJ2-2, the CDR3 gives the full variable domain: GAGVSQTPSNKVTEKGKYVELRCDPISGHTALYWYRQSLGQGPEFLIYFQGTGAADDSGLPNDRFFAVRPEGSVSTLKIQRTERGDSAVYLCASSLNSGGPNTGELFFGEGSRLTVL.

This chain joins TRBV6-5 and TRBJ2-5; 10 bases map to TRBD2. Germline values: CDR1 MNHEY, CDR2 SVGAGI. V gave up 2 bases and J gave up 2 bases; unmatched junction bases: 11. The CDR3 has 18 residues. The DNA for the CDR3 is TGTGCCAGCAGTTACGGGGCGGCTAGCGGGAGCATTCAAGAGACCCAGTACTTC. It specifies CASSYGAASGSIQETQYF.